Included here is one T cell receptor beta chain sequence, with context. What it binds is unknown. The V end was cut by 2 bases, the J end by 2 bases, with 16 bases between. The CDR3 has 16 amino acids. The germline CDR1 and CDR2 sequences are SGHAT and FQNNGV. The donors, aged roughly 6 to 90, were healthy Caucasians from Russia. This record belongs to a study of blood T cells in healthy people across ages. Primed by a sample-barcoded 5' primer and a J-beta primer mix, a second PCR proceeded for 7 to 11 cycles. A single record per CDR3 protein comes from TCRdb applying MiXCR to the 5' RACE reads. Of roughly 800,000 distinct CDR3 sequences detected, approximately 25% appear once; the ten largest clones hold under 10%. Study-wide findings and caveats: TCR beta diversity was tightly associated with the proportion of naive T cells.

This sample was shared with a second study, whose subject was T cells of mothers and their children. That publication notes: Sample barcodes and 2-4 random nucleotides came from the second PCR's M1S primer. Sequencing returned over 9 million TCR beta CDR3 reads per mother and about 3 million per child.

The chain couples TRBV11-2 to TRBJ2-7; a weak D match, TRBD1 (5 bases). This TCR was recovered from a boy aged 5-17 years in good health. The specimen sequenced was blood. CDR3 region: CASSLFREYFPYEQYF. DNA of the CDR3: TGTGCCAGCAGCTTATTCAGGGAATACTTTCCCTACGAGCAGTACTTC. The full variable domain, with the rest looked up from reference TRBV11-2 and TRBJ2-7, is EAGVAQSPRYKIIEKRQSVAFWCNPISGHATLYWYQQILGQGPKLLIQFQNNGVVDDSQLPKDRFSAERLKGVDSTLKIQPAKLEDSAVYLCASSLFREYFPYEQYFGPGTRLTVT.